Only a few counts were recorded for the clone carrying this T cell receptor beta chain. The antigen is unknown. This sample is part of a study of T cells in Graves' hyperthyroidism and ophthalmopathy. Study-wide findings and caveats: Most thyroid clonotypes expanded above 0.001 appeared in blood too.

Graves' hyperthyroidism was deemed stable absent ophthalmopathy progression within 18 months. TCR beta CDR3 regions were amplified from RNA transcripts. The TCR CDR3 first-round RT-PCR relied on the HTBI primer set. Each CDR3 protein is one row after TCRdb ran MiXCR on the multiplex PCR reads. In the table there are some 510,000 distinct CDR3 sequences, 35% to 55% of which are singletons. The CDR3 is made up of 14 amino acids. The germline V and J ends were trimmed by 1 base and 7 bases, with 11 bases remaining between them. Per germline, CDR1 SEHNR and CDR2 FQNEAQ (reference sequence). The sequence was obtained from a woman aged 18-29 years with Graves' hyperthyroidism. Sequencing input: peripheral blood or thyroid tissue (not recorded which). V usage is TRBV7-9 and J usage is TRBJ1-5; D is uncertain. The CDR3 coding sequence is TGTGCCAGCAGCTTAGTGGGCCCCCGACAGCCCCAGCATTTT. Protein product: CASSLVGPRQPQHF. The complete variable domain, with remaining parts taken from reference TRBV7-9 and TRBJ1-5, reads DTGVSQNPRHKITKRGQNVTFRCDPISEHNRLYWYRQTLGQGPEFLTYFQNEAQLEKSRLLSDRFSAERPKGSFSTLEIQRTEQGDSAMYLCASSLVGPRQPQHFGDGTRLSIL.